Listed here are 29 T cell receptor beta chains from one sample, sequenced in a study of PD-1 blockade in classical Hodgkin lymphoma (dated by TCRdb to about 2020). This specimen's time point label, interpreted: cycle 1 day 1 (C1D1), immediately before nivolumab initiation. All trial patients had relapsed after autologous stem cell transplantation, with cohorts A, B and C differing in prior brentuximab vedotin exposure. Libraries came from the immunoSEQ multiplex PCR assay. The source is immuneACCESS, and TCRdb retained only in-frame sequences with V and J called. Part of the clones is not carried over; for the studies checked, unresolved V genes explain less than half of this, and the remainder is unexplained. Here the sample has tens of thousands of clones; around nine tenths occur a single time. Jointly, the top ten make up less than 25% of the sample. Sequencing was performed on peripheral blood mononuclear cells (PBMCs), taken at baseline. All receptors come from a human donor with classical Hodgkin lymphoma.

CDR3 DNA: TGTGCCAGCTCACCTCCGGAGGACAGGGGGCTTGGGGAAAAACTGTTTTTT. Amino acids: CASSPPEDRGLGEKLFF. This sequence joins TRBV18 and TRBJ1-4; 11 positions match TRBD1. CDR3 length equals 17 residues. Germline CDR1 KGHSH, CDR2 LQKENI. V shed 3 bases, J shed 8 bases, and the junction held 11 bases outside the gene matches.

This chain joins TRBV4-3 and TRBJ2-7; 7 bases fit TRBD2. The junction had 10 bases not matched to a gene; V was cut back by 1 base and J by 1 base. The V gene's germline CDR1 is LGHNA and CDR2 YSLEER. The CDR3 has 17 residues. The CDR3 DNA reads as TGCGCCAGCAGCCAAGCCATTAGCGGGTGGGCTTCCTACGAGCAGTACTTC. Encoded protein: CASSQAISGWASYEQYF.

The chain links TRBV29-1 to TRBJ2-1; no definite D call. The CDR3 has 12 amino acids. Germline CDR1 reads SQVTM; CDR2 reads ANQGSEA. V lost 6 bases, J lost 5 bases, and 11 bases lay in between. CDR3 residues: CSVESRNNEQFF. CDR3 DNA sequence: TGCAGCGTAGAATCCCGAAACAATGAGCAGTTCTTC.

This chain joins TRBV10-2 and TRBJ1-5, with D tentatively TRBD1 (6 bases). V lost 4 bases to trimming and J lost 0 bases, with 19 bases between them. Germline V gene data show CDR1 as WSHSY and CDR2 as SAAADI. There are 18 residues in the CDR3. DNA of the CDR3: TGCGCCAGCAGTGGATCACAGGGACTGGCTTATAGCAATCAGCCCCAGCATTTT. Translated, it gives CASSGSQGLAYSNQPQHF.

Concerning this clone itself: Different DNA sequences within this sample yield the same CDR3. The V gene is TRBV11-2, the J gene TRBJ1-2; tentative D call: TRBD1 (5 bases). The germline V gene encodes CDR1 SGHAT and CDR2 FQNNGV. The ends were cut back, 1 base at V and 2 bases at J, with 8 bases in the middle. The CDR3 is 14 residues long. This CDR3 reads CASSLGGGNYGYTF. In DNA form, the CDR3 reads TGTGCCAGCAGCTTAGGTGGGGGGAACTATGGCTACACCTTC.

The chain is built from TRBV5-4 and TRBJ2-5; D gene uncertain. The germline V gene encodes CDR1 SGHNT and CDR2 YYREEE (reference sequence). With 4 bases removed from V and 0 bases from J, the gap between germline ends came to 10 bases. The CDR3 is 14 residues long. The CDR3 region is CASSGVPNQETQYF. CDR3 bases: TGTGCCAGCAGCGGGGTCCCGAACCAAGAGACCCAGTACTTC.

V gene TRBV7-9 combines with J gene TRBJ1-2; no reliable D call. V lost 4 bases and J 1 base, leaving 7 bases between the germline ends. CDR3 length: 13 residues. Germline V gives CDR1 SEHNR, CDR2 FQNEAQ (reference sequence). The CDR3 coding sequence is TGTGCCAGCAGCTCCGGGAATAACTATGGCTACACCTTC. The encoded protein is CASSSGNNYGYTF.

This chain uses TRBV19 with TRBJ2-7; tentative D call: TRBD2 (6 bases). The CDR3 has 15 residues. V gave up 3 bases and J gave up 9 bases, with 21 bases separating them. Germline lookup yields CDR1 LNHDA and CDR2 SQIVND (reference sequence). The CDR3 sequence is CASSMSSGAATGQYF. Written as DNA, the CDR3 is TGTGCCAGTAGTATGAGTAGCGGAGCCGCTACGGGGCAGTACTTC.

The J gene is TRBJ2-7, the V gene TRBV13; TRBD2 agrees at 13 bases. This CDR3 has 20 amino acids. Germline-derived CDR1 and CDR2 are PRHDT and FYEKMQ (reference sequence). V was pared by 5 bases and J by 0 bases, with 16 bases of the junction left unmatched. CDR3 region: CASSPRGLAGPFLSSYEQYF. The DNA for the CDR3 is TGTGCCAGCAGCCCCAGGGGACTAGCGGGACCGTTCCTAAGCTCCTACGAGCAGTACTTC. Drawing the rest from reference TRBV13 and TRBJ2-7, the complete variable domain is AAGVIQSPRHLIKEKRETATLKCYPIPRHDTVYWYQQGPGQDPQFLISFYEKMQSDKGSIPDRFSAQQFSDYHSELNMSSLELGDSALYFCASSPRGLAGPFLSSYEQYFGPGTRLTVT.

This chain links TRBV9 with TRBJ2-7, with D maybe TRBD2 (5 bases). CDR3 length equals 14 residues. Germline-derived CDR1 and CDR2 are SGDLS and YYNGEE. V was clipped by 0 bases and J by 1 base, with 8 bases between them. CDR3 in DNA: TGTGCCAGCAGCGTAGGAGGACTGTCCTACGAGCAGTACTTC. This translates into CASSVGGLSYEQYF. Variable domain in full (rest from reference TRBV9 and TRBJ2-7): DSGVTQTPKHLITATGQRVTLRCSPRSGDLSVYWYQQSLDQGLQFLIQYYNGEERAKGNILERFSAQQFPDLHSELNLSSLELGDSALYFCASSVGGLSYEQYFGPGTRLTVT.

This chain joins TRBV6-5 and TRBJ2-7, with 10 nucleotides matching TRBD1. V dropped 6 bases and J dropped 4; count of bases not matched to a gene: 6. CDR1 and CDR2 from the germline V gene are MNHEY and SVGAGI. The CDR3 has 14 residues. CDR3 bases: TGTGCCAGCAGCGAAGACAGGGGGCTATACGAGCAGTACTTC. Its translation is CASSEDRGLYEQYF.

Comments on this clone: Mismatch with germline at one junction end may stem from a read error. CDR3 region: CASSEYFGTQREAQYF. The CDR3 nucleotides read TGTGCCAGCAGTGAATATTTTGGGACGCAACGAGAGGCCCAGTACTTC. The chain has TRBV25-1 and TRBJ2-5; the D call may be TRBD1 or TRBD2 (5 bases each). CDR1 and CDR2 from the germline V gene are MGHDK and SYGVNS. This CDR3 spans 16 amino acids.

The rearrangement uses TRBV2 and TRBJ2-3; 7 bases are shared with TRBD2. V trimming: 6 bases; J trimming: 0 bases; junction bases outside the gene matches: 6. This CDR3 is 15 amino acids long. In germline, CDR1 is SNHLY, CDR2 FYNNEI. The CDR3 DNA follows: TGTGCCAGCAGAGAACTAGCGACCAGCACAGATACGCAGTATTTT. Amino acids: CASRELATSTDTQYF.

V usage is TRBV19 and J usage is TRBJ1-2, with 9 nucleotides matching TRBD1. Germline trimming cut 4 bases from V and 6 bases from J; bases unmatched to any gene: 12. Per germline, CDR1 LNHDA and CDR2 SQIVND (reference sequence). The CDR3 runs 16 residues. CDR3 sequence reads: CASSKKPGQGRNGYTF. CDR3 coding DNA: TGTGCCAGTAGTAAGAAACCGGGACAGGGTCGGAATGGCTACACCTTC.

The chain couples TRBV6-1 to TRBJ1-4; 9 nucleotides agree with TRBD1. Germline values: CDR1 MNHNS, CDR2 SASEGT. With V trimmed by 3 bases and J by 6 bases, 8 bases remained unmatched. The CDR3 runs 16 residues. CDR3 DNA sequence: TGTGCCAGCAGTGAGCTAACCGGGACAGGGTATGAAAAACTGTTTTTT. Its translation: CASSELTGTGYEKLFF.

The chain has TRBV27 and TRBJ1-1, with D possibly TRBD1 on 5 matching bases. The germline V and J ends were trimmed by 5 bases and 4 bases, with 14 bases remaining between them. The CDR3 is 14 residues long. In germline, CDR1 is MNHEY, CDR2 SMNVEV (reference sequence). The DNA of the CDR3 is TGTGCCAGCAGTGGATACAGGTGGAGCACTGAAGCTTTCTTT. Translation gives CASSGYRWSTEAFF.

This chain connects TRBV6-5 to TRBJ1-1; D remains ambiguous. Germline loops: CDR1 MNHEY, CDR2 SVGAGI. CDR3 length: 13 amino acids. Trimming stripped 8 bases from V and 0 bases from J, with 10 bases between. CDR3 coding DNA: TGTGCCAGCCAGAGGGTGATGAACACTGAAGCTTTCTTT. This translates into CASQRVMNTEAFF.

The V call is TRBV9, the J call TRBJ2-7; D not certain. V lost 4 bases to trimming and J lost 5 bases, with 13 bases between them. Germline V CDR1 and CDR2: SGDLS, YYNGEE. CDR3 length: 13 residues. This CDR3 is CASSSPLGNEQYF. CDR3 bases: TGTGCCAGCAGCAGTCCCCTAGGCAACGAGCAGTACTTC.

The J gene is TRBJ2-5, the V gene TRBV11-1, with TRBD1 as a possible D gene (5 bases). V was clipped by 1 base and J by 1 base, with 7 bases between them. The CDR3 length is 14 residues. In germline, CDR1 is SGHAT, CDR2 FQDESV (reference sequence). CDR3 sequence reads: CASSLETAQETQYF. The CDR3 DNA follows: TGTGCCAGCAGCTTAGAGACAGCCCAAGAGACCCAGTACTTC.

DNA of the CDR3: TGTGCCAGCAGCCAAGGGGGCGCGGGCACTGAAGCTTTCTTT. This encodes CASSQGGAGTEAFF. This sequence joins TRBV14 and TRBJ1-1, with D perhaps matching TRBD1 (5 bases). Trimming cost V 1 base and J 4 bases, with 10 bases left between them. The CDR3 spans 14 residues. Germline V CDR1 and CDR2: SGHDN, FVKESK.

The rearrangement links TRBV2 to TRBJ2-3; D is undetermined. Germline loops: CDR1 SNHLY, CDR2 FYNNEI. The CDR3 has 10 residues. With 7 bases removed from V and 6 bases from J, the gap between germline ends came to 5 bases. The CDR3 region is CASMLDTQYF. The CDR3 bases are TGTGCCAGCATGCTGGATACGCAGTATTTT.

This clone was counted once. V and J are TRBV27 and TRBJ1-2; 8 bases fit TRBD1. This CDR3 contains 16 residues. CDR1 MNHEY and CDR2 SMNVEV come from the germline V gene (reference sequence). The trim removed 1 base at V and 7 bases at J, leaving 11 bases unmatched. As DNA, the CDR3 is TGTGCCAGCAGTTTATTTGGCGGTCAGGGGGCGGCTGGCTACACCTTC. Its translation: CASSLFGGQGAAGYTF.

The chain carries TRBV19 and TRBJ1-2; 7 nucleotides agree with TRBD1. The germline V gene encodes CDR1 LNHDA and CDR2 SQIVND (reference sequence). V lost 9 bases and J lost 1; bases outside the gene matches: 14. The CDR3 is 16 amino acids. CDR3 sequence reads: CASLQGTRNFNYGYTF. The CDR3 region has the DNA TGTGCCAGCCTACAGGGGACGAGAAATTTTAACTATGGCTACACCTTC.

This chain uses TRBV30 with TRBJ2-2; no definite D call. CDR3 length equals 13 residues. V lost 2 bases to trimming and J lost 9 bases, with 13 bases between them. CDR1 is GTSNPN, CDR2 SVGIG, per germline (reference sequence). Here the CDR3 reads CAWSQANTWELFF. The CDR3 region has the DNA TGTGCCTGGAGTCAGGCGAATACTTGGGAGCTGTTTTTT.

V gene TRBV25-1 combines with J gene TRBJ1-4; TRBD1 agrees at 7 bases. Germline values: CDR1 MGHDK, CDR2 SYGVNS. The CDR3 spans 15 residues. Trimming removed 4 bases from V and 4 bases from J; junction bases left unmatched: 6. The CDR3 region has the DNA TGTGCCAGCAGTGCCAACAGGGGACGTAATGAAAAACTGTTTTTT. This codes for CASSANRGRNEKLFF.

Concerning this clone itself: Other DNA sequences in this specimen translate into the identical CDR3. The V call is TRBV6-5, the J call TRBJ1-1; D is unclear. The CDR3 sequence is 13 residues long. CDR1 and CDR2 from the germline V gene are MNHEY and SVGAGI. The V end lost 7 bases, the J end lost 1 base, and 10 bases lay between the germline ends. The CDR3 DNA follows: TGTGCCAGCAAGAAAACGGGGAACACTGAAGCTTTCTTT. It encodes CASKKTGNTEAFF.

The chain recombines TRBV19 with TRBJ1-5; D gene unclear. The germline V gene has CDR1 LNHDA and CDR2 SQIVND (reference sequence). The length of the CDR3 is 13 residues. V dropped 8 bases and J dropped 0 bases, with 8 bases sitting between them. CDR3 amino acids: CASGRYSNQPQHF. In DNA form, the CDR3 reads TGTGCCAGTGGACGGTATAGCAATCAGCCCCAGCATTTT. The full variable domain, with the rest looked up from reference TRBV19 and TRBJ1-5, is DGGITQSPKYLFRKEGQNVTLSCEQNLNHDAMYWYRQDPGQGLRLIYYSQIVNDFQKGDIAEGYSVSREKKESFPLTVTSAQKNPTAFYLCASGRYSNQPQHFGDGTRLSIL.

The rearrangement uses TRBV29-1 and TRBJ2-1; 9 nucleotides align to TRBD2. Germline-derived CDR1 and CDR2 are SQVTM and ANQGSEA. This CDR3 region has 13 residues. The V segment lost 4 bases and the J segment 9 bases; nucleotides outside the gene matches: 7. DNA of the CDR3: TGCAGCGTTGGGCTAGCGGGAAGGGGTGAGCAGTTCTTC. This translates into CSVGLAGRGEQFF.

This chain uses TRBV5-1 with TRBJ2-5, with 7 bases lining up with TRBD1. This CDR3 is 15 amino acids long. CDR1 SGHRS and CDR2 YFSETQ come from the germline V gene. After removal of 3 bases from V and 1 base from J, the junction contained 6 bases not matched to a gene. CDR3 amino acids: CASSSRDSRQETQYF. As DNA, the CDR3 is TGCGCCAGCAGCTCCCGGGACAGTCGCCAAGAGACCCAGTACTTC.